Below are 11 T cell receptor beta chains sequenced from a single sample in a study of shared T cell receptors in the human thymus. Clones were read by immunoSEQ multiplex PCR, and TCRdb kept only the in-frame ones, dropping some. The top ten hold 0.0094% of the sample, which has more than 550,000 clones, 70% to 90% seen once. The sample was also reused in another study, on human thymus T cells.

Sequencing was carried out using thymocytes. These receptors all stem from a boy under two years old with a congenital heart defect.

This clone showed up just a few times. The chain combines TRBV6-1 with TRBJ1-1; the D is unclear. Trimming took 3 bases from V and 2 from J, leaving 7 bases between them. Per germline, CDR1 MNHNS and CDR2 SASEGT. The CDR3 runs to 13 residues. The CDR3 DNA reads as TGTGCCAGCAGTGATGGTCTAAACACTGAAGCTTTCTTT. Its protein product is CASSDGLNTEAFF.

This chain uses TRBV28 with TRBJ2-5, with a possible D match to TRBD1 (5 bases). The CDR3 is made up of 13 amino acids. V was shortened by 7 bases and J by 5 bases, with 14 bases between the two germline ends. Germline assignment: CDR1 MDHEN and CDR2 SYDVKM. The CDR3: CASNTRVWETQYF. The CDR3 DNA reads TGTGCCAGCAACACCAGGGTTTGGGAGACCCAGTACTTC. The full variable domain, its missing parts supplied by reference TRBV28 and TRBJ2-5, is DVKVTQSSRYLVKRTGEKVFLECVQDMDHENMFWYRQDPGLGLRLIYFSYDVKMKEKGDIPEGYSVSREKKERFSLILESASTNQTSMYLCASNTRVWETQYFGPGTRLLVL.

The rearrangement joins TRBV15 to TRBJ1-2; maybe TRBD1 (6 bases). Trimming removed 4 bases from V and 4 bases from J, with 16 bases in between. This CDR3 comprises 15 residues. The germline CDR1 and CDR2 sequences are LNHNV and YYDKDF (reference sequence). The DNA for the CDR3 is TGTGCCACCAGCACCCCGGGGGGGGGCGGCTATGGCTACACCTTC. Its translation is CATSTPGGGGYGYTF.

This clone was seen just once. The chain carries TRBV27 and TRBJ2-7; 7 nucleotides line up with TRBD2. Germline-derived CDR1 and CDR2 are MNHEY and SMNVEV (reference sequence). This CDR3 has 14 residues. With V trimmed by 6 bases and J by 2 bases, 7 bases remained unmatched. The CDR3 DNA sequence: TGTGCCAGCAGGCTAGCGGCTGCTACCTACGAGCAGTACTTC. This encodes CASRLAAATYEQYF.

The chain uses TRBV5-6 and TRBJ2-7; possible D gene TRBD2, 6 bases. Per germline, CDR1 SGHDT and CDR2 YYEEEE. V gave up 4 bases and J gave up 3 bases, with 14 bases separating them. This CDR3 is 14 amino acids long. CDR3 DNA: TGTGCCAGCAGCGGATCCGGCGGGGACTACGAGCAGTACTTC. Amino acids: CASSGSGGDYEQYF.

This clone has a handful of counts. The gene calls are TRBV18 and TRBJ2-3; 10 nucleotides match TRBD2. The CDR3 runs 17 residues. Per germline, CDR1 KGHSH and CDR2 LQKENI. V lost 2 bases to trimming and J lost 4 bases; unmatched junction nucleotides: 9. For the CDR3, the DNA is TGTGCCAGCTCACCAGAACTAGCGGGGACCGAGCCAGATACGCAGTATTTT. This gives the protein CASSPELAGTEPDTQYF.

CDR3 protein: CASSPGQRSYQPQHF. CDR3 in DNA: TGTGCCAGCAGCCCCGGACAGCGCAGTTATCAGCCCCAGCATTTT. The chain joins TRBV6-6 to TRBJ1-5, with TRBD1 as a possible D gene (6 bases). From germline, CDR1 is MNHNY and CDR2 SVGAGI (reference sequence). The CDR3 is 15 residues long. The V gene lost 6 bases and the J gene lost 5 bases, with 17 bases spanning the gap.

The chain combines TRBV14 with TRBJ1-3, with D maybe TRBD1 (5 bases). From germline, CDR1 is SGHDN and CDR2 FVKESK. The CDR3 contains 15 residues. V dropped 0 bases and J dropped 2 bases, with 8 bases sitting between them. CDR3 sequence: CASSQDAGTGNTIYF. In DNA, the CDR3 is TGTGCCAGCAGCCAAGATGCAGGGACTGGAAACACCATATATTTT.

The rearrangement joins TRBV11-3 to TRBJ2-1; 7 nucleotides match TRBD2. The CDR3 has 17 residues. Looked up from germline, CDR1 is SGHNT and CDR2 is YENEEA. V lost 8 bases and J lost 3; bases outside the gene matches: 16. CDR3 in DNA: TGTGCCAGCTCGGGGGGTGTCCGGGAAAAAAACTACAATGAGCAGTTCTTC. Protein sequence: CASSGGVREKNYNEQFF.

This rearrangement joins TRBV7-9 to TRBJ2-7; the D gene is possibly TRBD2 (6 bases). From germline, CDR1 is SEHNR and CDR2 FQNEAQ (reference sequence). With 1 base removed from V and 5 bases from J, the gap between germline ends came to 15 bases. The CDR3 consists of 15 residues. The CDR3 spells CASSLGPGLWNEQYF. CDR3 coding DNA: TGTGCCAGCAGCTTAGGTCCGGGACTTTGGAACGAGCAGTACTTC.

This chain joins TRBV20-1 and TRBJ2-1; D is uncertain. The CDR3 has 11 amino acids. Looked up from germline, CDR1 is DFQATT and CDR2 is SNEGSKA (reference sequence). Trimming stripped 1 base from V and 8 bases from J, with 6 bases between. CDR3 loop: CSARGGYEQFF. CDR3 nucleotides: TGCAGTGCTAGAGGCGGCTATGAGCAGTTCTTC.